This is a list of T cell receptor beta chains from one sample in a study of T-cell memory formation after mild COVID-19. TCRdb re-called the 5' RACE reads through MiXCR, storing one row per CDR3 protein. Of about 350,000 distinct CDR3 sequences in the sample, around 15% are singletons; the top ten hold 22%. Sample: PBMCs or a T cell subset sorted from them (not recorded which). The receptors stem from a man younger than 30 who had mild COVID-19 (a few samples of this study predate the infection). Cell type and time point are not known. Each CDR3 is given with its conserved first and last residue. D genes are given only for firm matches. The size field is filled for only some rows; it gives once, few, many or a size class.

V	size	D	J	CDR3	DNA
TRBV4-1	many	.	TRBJ2-3	CASSPETLIDTQYF	TGCGCCAGCAGCCCAGAGACGCTCATAGATACGCAGTATTTT
TRBV5-1	.	TRBD1	TRBJ2-7	CASSGGQGAREQYF	TGCGCCAGCAGCGGGGGACAGGGGGCGCGCGAGCAGTACTTC
TRBV25-1	few	.	TRBJ2-2	CASSEGIRTGELFF	TGTGCCAGCAGTGAGGGTATAAGGACCGGGGAGCTGTTTTTT
TRBV4-3	few	.	TRBJ1-4	CASSQDLRGQKEKLFF	TGCGCCAGCAGCCAAGATCTGCGGGGTCAGAAGGAAAAACTGTTTTTT
TRBV7-2	few	.	TRBJ2-6	CASSVMAPVRNSGANVLTF	TGTGCCAGCAGCGTGATGGCCCCAGTGAGAAACTCTGGGGCCAACGTCCTGACTTTC
TRBV7-2	.	.	TRBJ1-6	CASSHGPPPLHF	TGTGCCAGCAGCCACGGGCCGCCACCCCTCCACTTT
TRBV7-6	many	TRBD1	TRBJ2-3	CASSPRQGADTQYF	TGTGCCAGCAGCCCCCGACAGGGCGCAGATACGCAGTATTTT
TRBV5-1	.	TRBD1	TRBJ2-1	CASSRSGQGYYNEQFF	TGCGCCAGCAGCCGATCGGGACAGGGGTATTACAATGAGCAGTTCTTC
TRBV7-2	.	TRBD1	TRBJ1-1	CASSMQTGSPEAFF	TGTGCCAGCAGCATGCAGACAGGGAGCCCTGAAGCTTTCTTT
TRBV5-1	many	.	TRBJ2-3	CASSLDGGVGQDTQYF	TGCGCCAGCAGCTTGGATGGGGGAGTCGGACAGGATACGCAGTATTTT
TRBV18	.	.	TRBJ2-1	CASSFTGSRNNEQFF	TGTGCCAGCTCATTTACCGGGTCTCGGAACAATGAGCAGTTCTTC
TRBV19	few	.	TRBJ1-2	CASSIDGWNAGEYGYTF	TGTGCCAGTAGTATAGATGGTTGGAATGCAGGCGAGTATGGCTACACCTTC
TRBV7-9	many	.	TRBJ2-7	CASSLTYEQYF	TGTGCCAGCAGCTTAACCTACGAGCAGTACTTC
TRBV7-9	few	TRBD1	TRBJ1-2	CASSHVRQGMGYTF	TGTGCCAGCAGCCACGTACGACAGGGTATGGGCTACACCTTC
TRBV20-1	few	.	TRBJ1-2	CSALWTANYGYTF	TGCAGTGCTCTGTGGACAGCTAACTATGGCTACACCTTC
TRBV11-2	few	TRBD1	TRBJ2-5	CASSSVLDRGETQYF	TGTGCCAGCAGCTCCGTACTGGACAGGGGAGAGACCCAGTACTTC
TRBV20-1	.	TRBD1	TRBJ2-3	CSARSPTGGNTDTQYF	TGCAGTGCTAGATCACCTACAGGGGGGAACACAGATACGCAGTATTTT
TRBV7-9	few	.	TRBJ1-2	CASSPSQANYGYTF	TGTGCCAGCAGCCCCTCTCAAGCTAACTATGGCTACACCTTC
TRBV12-3/TRBV12-4	few	TRBD1	TRBJ1-1	CASKLGTANTEAFF	TGTGCCAGCAAACTAGGGACAGCTAACACTGAAGCTTTCTTT
TRBV5-5	many	.	TRBJ2-5	CASSLAEGGFSKTQYF	TGTGCCAGCAGCTTGGCCGAGGGGGGGTTCAGTAAGACCCAGTACTTC
TRBV5-1	many	.	TRBJ2-5	CASSLGLGETQYF	TGCGCCAGCAGCTTGGGCCTGGGGGAGACCCAGTACTTC
TRBV7-9	many	.	TRBJ2-5	CASSLRVGETQYF	TGTGCCAGCAGCTTGAGGGTTGGAGAGACCCAGTACTTC
TRBV6-2/TRBV6-3	.	TRBD1	TRBJ2-5	CASSPFPGQNNQETQYF	TGTGCCAGCAGTCCGTTTCCGGGACAGAATAATCAAGAGACCCAGTACTTC
TRBV29-1	.	.	TRBJ1-1	CSVDPAGEAFF	TGCAGCGTTGATCCAGCGGGTGAAGCTTTCTTT
TRBV5-1	.	TRBD1	TRBJ1-1	CASQKAPGQGNTEAFF	TGCGCCAGCCAAAAAGCACCGGGACAGGGAAACACTGAAGCTTTCTTT
TRBV5-1	many	TRBD2	TRBJ2-7	CASSLGLAGLSYEQYF	TGCGCCAGCAGCTTGGGACTAGCGGGGCTCTCCTACGAGCAGTACTTC
TRBV11-2	few	.	TRBJ2-2	CASSPDAGRELFF	TGTGCCAGCAGCCCAGACGCGGGCCGGGAGCTGTTTTTT
TRBV29-1	few	.	TRBJ2-1	CSVGLRAHVSNEQFF	TGCAGCGTCGGCCTCCGGGCCCACGTATCCAATGAGCAGTTCTTC
TRBV30	few	.	TRBJ2-7	CAWSFRGIYEQYF	TGTGCCTGGAGTTTCAGGGGTATTTACGAGCAGTACTTC
TRBV6-1	few	TRBD2	TRBJ2-3	CASSLLAGRGDTQYF	TGTGCCAGCAGTCTTCTAGCGGGGCGAGGAGATACGCAGTATTTT
TRBV4-3	few	TRBD2	TRBJ2-1	CASSPGTSGGAEFF	TGCGCCAGCAGCCCCGGGACTAGCGGGGGGGCCGAGTTCTTC
TRBV20-1	.	.	TRBJ1-3	CSAPGDGNTIYF	TGCAGTGCCCCCGGGGATGGAAACACCATATATTTT
TRBV3-1	.	TRBD2	TRBJ2-1	CASSYSGGPYNEQFF	TGTGCCAGCAGCTATAGCGGGGGGCCGTACAATGAGCAGTTCTTC
TRBV7-2	.	.	TRBJ2-2	CASRLIRNTGELFF	TGTGCCAGCAGATTAATCCGGAACACCGGGGAGCTGTTTTTT
TRBV6-5	few	.	TRBJ1-1	CASSYESFTEAFF	TGTGCCAGCAGTTACGAATCTTTCACTGAAGCTTTCTTT
TRBV6-6	.	TRBD1	TRBJ1-5	CASSYWDRAMGQPQHF	TGTGCCAGCAGTTACTGGGACAGGGCGATGGGTCAGCCCCAGCATTTT
TRBV11-2	.	.	TRBJ2-3	CASSLDFLGDGSTDTQYF	TGTGCCAGCAGCTTAGATTTTTTGGGGGACGGAAGCACAGATACGCAGTATTTT